One sample yielded the 28 T cell receptor beta chains listed below, sequenced in a study of shared clonotypes between healthy human individuals. Libraries were prepared by immunoSEQ multiplex PCR; TCRdb keeps only in-frame clonotypes and omits some of them. This sample has approximately 2,200,000 clones, with around 93% found just once. The naive CD8 subset, CD45RO-negative cells positively selected for CCR7, excluded terminally differentiated effector memory CD45RA+ cells. Material for sequencing was naive CD8+ T cells from PBMCs. The receptors were gathered from a man in his late teens or twenties in good health. Some clones in this sample may be carry-over from other donors' samples.

The chain carries TRBV7-9 and TRBJ2-1; D is perhaps TRBD1 or TRBD2 (6 bases each). The V gene's germline CDR1 is SEHNR and CDR2 FQNEAQ (reference sequence). The V gene lost 2 bases and the J gene lost 15 bases, with 23 bases spanning the gap. The CDR3 is 15 amino acids. The CDR3 spells CASSLSGRGGGGWFF. The CDR3 bases are TGTGCCAGCAGCTTATCCGGTCGGGGCGGAGGGGGTTGGTTCTTC.

This sequence joins TRBV21-1 and TRBJ2-7; the D call of TRBD1 is as the table states it, not checked on the DNA. TRBV21-1 is a known pseudogene. This CDR3 has 19 residues. CDR3 DNA sequence: TGTGCCAGCAGCCGCCGGGACAGGGGGCCCCGGAACCCTGCGGAGGAGCAGTACTTC. Protein sequence: CASSRRDRGPRNPAEEQYF.

The gene calls are TRBV9 and TRBJ1-5, with 7 positions matching TRBD1. CDR1 is SGDLS and CDR2 is YYNGEE in the germline V gene. V lost 4 bases to trimming and J lost 3 bases; unmatched junction nucleotides: 7. The CDR3 covers 15 residues. The CDR3 DNA reads as TGTGCCAGCAGCTCTACAGGGGCCCTCAATCAGCCCCAGCATTTT. Protein product: CASSSTGALNQPQHF.

This clone was seen just once. The chain combines TRBV19 with TRBJ2-7; D may match TRBD1 or TRBD2 (5 bases each). The CDR3 covers 14 residues. Germline values: CDR1 LNHDA, CDR2 SQIVND (reference sequence). Between the trimmed V and J ends, which lost 3 bases and 0 bases, there was a span of 9 bases. CDR3 sequence reads: CASSIYGTSYEQYF. CDR3 bases: TGTGCCAGTAGTATTTATGGGACCTCCTACGAGCAGTACTTC.

The chain has TRBV28 and TRBJ2-7; D is ambiguous. The germline CDR1 and CDR2 sequences are MDHEN and SYDVKM. The ends were cut back, 5 bases at V and 2 bases at J, with 13 bases in the middle. This CDR3 spans 14 amino acids. The CDR3 region is CASSRVTWAYEQYF. CDR3 nucleotide sequence: TGTGCCAGCAGTCGTGTCACGTGGGCCTACGAGCAGTACTTC.

The V call is TRBV9, the J call TRBJ1-2, with D possibly TRBD1 on 5 matching bases. Germline CDR1 is SGDLS and CDR2 is YYNGEE. Trimming removed 4 bases from V and 3 bases from J, with 19 bases in between. CDR3 length equals 16 residues. The CDR3 spells CASSLPQGDAHYGYTF. In DNA form, the CDR3 reads TGTGCCAGCAGCCTTCCCCAGGGAGATGCCCACTATGGCTACACCTTC. The complete variable domain, with remaining parts taken from reference TRBV9 and TRBJ1-2, reads DSGVTQTPKHLITATGQRVTLRCSPRSGDLSVYWYQQSLDQGLQFLIQYYNGEERAKGNILERFSAQQFPDLHSELNLSSLELGDSALYFCASSLPQGDAHYGYTFGSGTRLTVV.

CDR3 bases: TGTGCCAGTAGGTGGTCGAACACTGAAGCTTTCTTT. Protein product: CASRWSNTEAFF. The rearrangement joins TRBV19 to TRBJ1-1; the D is unclear. V gave up 6 bases and J gave up 1 base, with 6 bases separating them. Germline CDR1 and CDR2: LNHDA and SQIVND (reference sequence). There are 12 residues in the CDR3.

The rearrangement links TRBV5-8 to TRBJ2-7; possibly TRBD1 for D (5 bases). Between the trimmed V and J ends, which lost 0 bases and 3 bases, there was a span of 19 bases. Germline V gene data show CDR1 as SGHTS and CDR2 as YDEGEE. The CDR3 runs to 17 residues. The CDR3 is CASSLGQGRRWVYEQYF. In nucleotides, the CDR3 is TGTGCCAGCAGCTTGGGCCAGGGCCGAAGGTGGGTCTACGAGCAGTACTTC.

This chain uses TRBV10-3 with TRBJ1-2; D might be TRBD1 (5 bases). CDR3 length equals 14 residues. The V gene lost 7 bases and the J gene lost 2 bases, with 14 bases spanning the gap. Germline CDR1 and CDR2: ENHRY and SYGVKD. The CDR3 here is CAITEVGGNYGYTF. The DNA for the CDR3 is TGTGCCATCACCGAGGTGGGGGGGAACTATGGCTACACCTTC.

The chain uses TRBV27 and TRBJ2-2; 10 bases agree with TRBD2. The CDR3 sequence is 18 residues long. From germline, CDR1 is MNHEY and CDR2 SMNVEV (reference sequence). V gave up 3 bases and J gave up 5 bases; unmatched junction bases: 12. CDR3 in DNA: TGTGCCAGCAGTTTCCGGGCGGCACTAGCGGGACGTACCGGGGAGCTGTTTTTT. It is translated as CASSFRAALAGRTGELFF.

This chain joins TRBV6-5 and TRBJ2-1; D perhaps matches TRBD2 (6 bases). Between the trimmed V and J ends, which lost 7 bases and 6 bases, there was a span of 13 bases. The CDR3 contains 13 residues. CDR1 is MNHEY and CDR2 is SVGAGI in the germline V gene. The CDR3: CASTGETINEQFF. The CDR3 nucleotides are TGTGCCAGCACGGGGGAGACGATCAATGAGCAGTTCTTC.

Only one count was recorded for this clone. This chain uses TRBV11-2 with TRBJ2-7; the D gene is possibly TRBD2 (5 bases). V lost 4 bases, J lost 2 bases, and 24 bases lay in between. The CDR3 covers 18 residues. Germline V CDR1 and CDR2: SGHAT, FQNNGV. The CDR3 sequence: CASSSASRARGSPYEQYF. As DNA, the CDR3 is TGTGCCAGCAGCTCCGCCAGCCGAGCTCGGGGTAGCCCCTACGAGCAGTACTTC.

This clone was seen just once. The chain recombines TRBV9 with TRBJ2-1, with 7 bases that match TRBD2. Trimming removed 3 bases from V and 7 bases from J; junction bases left unmatched: 7. The germline gives CDR1 SGDLS, CDR2 YYNGEE. The CDR3 sequence is 14 residues long. The chain's CDR3 is CASSGGRDGNEQFF. As DNA, the CDR3 is TGTGCCAGCAGCGGAGGGAGGGACGGGAATGAGCAGTTCTTC.

The gene calls are TRBV19 and TRBJ2-7; D unresolved. V lost 3 bases and J 3 bases, leaving 18 bases between the germline ends. The CDR3 length is 16 residues. Germline V gene sequence: CDR1 LNHDA, CDR2 SQIVND (reference sequence). The CDR3 reads CASSMAPRAVSYEQYF. CDR3 in DNA: TGTGCCAGTAGTATGGCCCCCCGGGCGGTCAGCTACGAGCAGTACTTC.

The V and J genes are TRBV11-2 and TRBJ2-1; the match to TRBD2 covers 8 bases. Germline V gives CDR1 SGHAT, CDR2 FQNNGV. Losses at the gene ends were 5 bases for V and 9 bases for J; bases not matched to a gene: 3. The CDR3 runs 12 residues. The CDR3 here is CASSNGRVEQFF. CDR3 in DNA: TGTGCCAGCAGCAACGGGAGGGTTGAGCAGTTCTTC.

Remarks on this clone: Other DNA sequences in this sample translate to the same CDR3. The chain carries TRBV27 and TRBJ2-5; TRBD1 matches at 8 bases. This CDR3 region has 13 residues. V was pared by 3 bases and J by 5 bases, with 2 bases of the junction left unmatched. Germline lookup yields CDR1 MNHEY and CDR2 SMNVEV (reference sequence). The CDR3 nucleotides read TGTGCCAGCAGTTTGACAGGGGTGGAGACCCAGTACTTC. Amino acid sequence: CASSLTGVETQYF.

Turning to this clone: Other nucleotide sequences from this sample produce the same CDR3. CDR3 bases: TGTGCCAGCAGTTACGCAGGTATCACTGAAGCTTTCTTT. Protein sequence: CASSYAGITEAFF. The rearrangement joins TRBV6-5 to TRBJ1-1; the D is unclear. CDR1 and CDR2 (germline): MNHEY, SVGAGI. The CDR3 has 13 residues. Trimming removed 2 bases at V and 4 bases at J, with 8 bases between.

V is TRBV9 and J is TRBJ2-3; 15 nucleotides match TRBD2. This CDR3 is 16 amino acids long. V was clipped by 4 bases and J by 6 bases; unmatched bases: 6. Germline CDR1 SGDLS, CDR2 YYNGEE. CDR3 DNA sequence: TGTGCCAGCAGCCCTCGGACTAGCGGGGGGGTGGATACGCAGTATTTT. Its translation is CASSPRTSGGVDTQYF.

This chain uses TRBV7-9 with TRBJ2-7, with 7 bases fitting TRBD2. CDR1 SEHNR and CDR2 FQNEAQ come from the germline V gene (reference sequence). The CDR3 sequence is 14 residues long. The V segment lost 0 bases and the J segment 4 bases; nucleotides outside the gene matches: 3. CDR3 coding DNA: TGTGCCAGCAGCTTAGCGGCCGGGAGGTACGAGCAGTACTTC. It codes for CASSLAAGRYEQYF.

The genes are TRBV5-6 and TRBJ2-7; TRBD1 matches 9 bases. Germline CDR1 is SGHDT and CDR2 is YYEEEE. The CDR3 is made up of 15 amino acids. V was clipped by 0 bases and J by 4 bases; unmatched bases: 5. In nucleotides, the CDR3 is TGTGCCAGCAGCTTGGCGGGACAGGGTTATTACGAGCAGTACTTC. Translated: CASSLAGQGYYEQYF.

The genes are TRBV5-1 and TRBJ1-1; D unresolved. The germline V gene encodes CDR1 SGHRS and CDR2 YFSETQ. V was clipped by 7 bases and J by 5 bases, with 12 bases between them. The CDR3 consists of 12 residues. CDR3: CASGYMATEAFF. CDR3 nucleotide sequence: TGCGCCAGCGGCTACATGGCTACTGAAGCTTTCTTT.

The chain couples TRBV7-9 to TRBJ1-1; no reliable D call. V was shortened by 3 bases and J by 4 bases, with 6 bases between the two germline ends. The CDR3 is 12 residues long. Germline values: CDR1 SEHNR, CDR2 FQNEAQ (reference sequence). The CDR3 loop reads CASSFWTTEAFF. CDR3 DNA: TGTGCCAGCAGCTTTTGGACCACTGAAGCTTTCTTT.

This rearrangement joins TRBV4-1 to TRBJ1-2; D gene ambiguous. CDR3 size: 14 residues. CDR1 and CDR2 (germline): MGHRA, YSYEKL. V shed 0 bases and J shed 3 bases, with 8 bases lying between them. The CDR3 region has the DNA TGCGCCAGCAGCCAAGAGGGCAGCTACTATGGCTACACCTTC. It translates to CASSQEGSYYGYTF.

This chain connects TRBV11-2 to TRBJ2-5, with D possibly TRBD1 on 6 matching bases. From germline, CDR1 is SGHAT and CDR2 FQNNGV. Trimming removed 5 bases at V and 4 bases at J, with 14 bases between. CDR3 length: 14 residues. Here the CDR3 DNA reads TGTGCCAGCAGCCCCACAGGGATTGCAGAGACCCAGTACTTC. Translated: CASSPTGIAETQYF.

A remark on this clone: At the DNA level, this CDR3 is encoded by other sequences in the same sample as well. The chain carries TRBV27 and TRBJ2-7, with TRBD2 matching 8 bases. The CDR3 spans 15 residues. J was trimmed by 0 bases and V by 6 bases; bases with no gene match: 7. Germline lookup yields CDR1 MNHEY and CDR2 SMNVEV (reference sequence). CDR3 in amino acids: CASSPSGSGSYEQYF. In DNA, the CDR3 is TGTGCCAGCAGCCCTAGCGGGTCTGGCTCCTACGAGCAGTACTTC.

The chain uses TRBV27 and TRBJ2-7; 8 nucleotides line up with TRBD1. The CDR3 has 17 amino acids. Germline V gene sequence: CDR1 MNHEY, CDR2 SMNVEV (reference sequence). J was trimmed by 2 bases and V by 5 bases; bases with no gene match: 14. The CDR3 DNA reads as TGTGCCAGCAGTCTCCCCACCTTGACAGGGGACACCTACGAGCAGTACTTC. Translation gives CASSLPTLTGDTYEQYF.

The chain links TRBV10-3 to TRBJ2-2, with a weak D call TRBD2 (6 bases). Between the trimmed V and J ends, which lost 3 bases and 3 bases, there was a span of 14 bases. The CDR3 extends over 16 amino acids. Germline lookup yields CDR1 ENHRY and CDR2 SYGVKD. CDR3 sequence reads: CAISDPMGLYTGELFF. The CDR3 DNA sequence: TGTGCCATCAGTGACCCTATGGGACTGTACACCGGGGAGCTGTTTTTT.

The rearrangement joins TRBV7-9 to TRBJ1-5; TRBD1 matches at 8 bases. Trimming cost V 5 bases and J 4 bases; bases outside gene matches: 10. Germline V gene sequence: CDR1 SEHNR, CDR2 FQNEAQ (reference sequence). This CDR3 is 16 amino acids long. CDR3 sequence: CASSPGGQGANQPQHF. The CDR3 region has the DNA TGTGCCAGCAGCCCCGGCGGCCAGGGGGCAAATCAGCCCCAGCATTTT.